A single sample gave rise to the 2 T cell receptor beta chains below, sequenced in a study of T cell responses to AZD1222 COVID-19 vaccine (dated by TCRdb to the early 2020s). Libraries were built with the immunoSEQ multiplex PCR assay. What TCRdb holds here is the immuneACCESS table cut down to in-frame rearrangements. Part of the clones is not present; checked against another copy, under half of the missing clones reflect an unresolved V gene, and the others are unexplained. The sample data list some 66,000 clones, and about 90% of these were observed just once. The leading ten clones occupy 15% to 20% of the sample. The meaning of the sample's time point label: baseline before first vaccination. The specimen was peripheral blood, collected on day 0 of AZD1222 vaccination. The receptor set was obtained from an adult in good health.

J is TRBJ1-5 and V is TRBV6-5; D gene unclear. CDR3 length: 14 amino acids. In germline, CDR1 is MNHEY, CDR2 SVGAGI. The V end lost 6 bases, the J end lost 6 bases, and 15 bases lay between the germline ends. CDR3 nucleotide sequence: TGTGCCAGCAGGTCAGGAGGATCGGGTCAGCCCCAGCATTTT. Its protein is CASRSGGSGQPQHF.

The chain joins TRBV5-1 to TRBJ2-1; 10 bases match TRBD2. Germline values: CDR1 SGHRS, CDR2 YFSETQ. The CDR3 runs 16 residues. Trimming took 0 bases from V and 10 from J; bases not matched to a gene: 10. The CDR3 nucleotides read TGCGCCAGCAGCTTGGAAACTAGCGGGATTCGCGGAGAGCAGTTCTTC. As protein: CASSLETSGIRGEQFF.